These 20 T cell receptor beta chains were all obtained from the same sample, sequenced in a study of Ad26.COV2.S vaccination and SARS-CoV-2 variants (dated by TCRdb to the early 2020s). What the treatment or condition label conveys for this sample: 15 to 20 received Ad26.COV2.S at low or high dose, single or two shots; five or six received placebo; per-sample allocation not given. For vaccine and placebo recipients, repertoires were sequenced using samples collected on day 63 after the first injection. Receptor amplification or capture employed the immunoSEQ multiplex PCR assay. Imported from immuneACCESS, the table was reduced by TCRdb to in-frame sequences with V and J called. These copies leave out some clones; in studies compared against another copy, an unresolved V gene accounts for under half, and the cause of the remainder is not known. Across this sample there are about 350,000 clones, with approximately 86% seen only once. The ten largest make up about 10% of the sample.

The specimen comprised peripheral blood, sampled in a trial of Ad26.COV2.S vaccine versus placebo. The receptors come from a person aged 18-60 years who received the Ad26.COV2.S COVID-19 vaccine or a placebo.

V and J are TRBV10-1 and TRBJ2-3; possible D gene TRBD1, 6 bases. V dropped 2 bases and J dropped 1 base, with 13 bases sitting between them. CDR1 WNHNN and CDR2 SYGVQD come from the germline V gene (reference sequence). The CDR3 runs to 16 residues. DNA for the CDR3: TGCGCCAGCAGTGAGAGAAGAAACAGGGGCACAGATACGCAGTATTTT. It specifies CASSERRNRGTDTQYF.

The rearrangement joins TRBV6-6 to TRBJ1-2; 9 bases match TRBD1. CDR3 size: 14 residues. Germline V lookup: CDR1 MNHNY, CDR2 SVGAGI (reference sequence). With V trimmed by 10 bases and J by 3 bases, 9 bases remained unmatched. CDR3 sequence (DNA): TGTGCCATCTTGGGGACAGGGAGGGACTATGGCTACACCTTC. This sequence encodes CAILGTGRDYGYTF.

The CDR3 nucleotides read TGCGCCAGCAGGGCTAGCGCTTTGGGAGAGCAGTACTTC. Translating it yields CASRASALGEQYF. The chain has TRBV10-2 and TRBJ2-7; tentatively, D is TRBD2 (6 bases). In germline, CDR1 is WSHSY, CDR2 SAAADI. The length of the CDR3 is 13 residues. V lost 6 bases and J 7 bases, leaving 16 bases between the germline ends.

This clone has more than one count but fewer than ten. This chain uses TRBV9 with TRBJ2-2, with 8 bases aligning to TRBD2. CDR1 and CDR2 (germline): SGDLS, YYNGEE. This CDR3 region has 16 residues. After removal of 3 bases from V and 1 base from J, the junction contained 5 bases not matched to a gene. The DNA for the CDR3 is TGTGCCAGCAGCGCGTTAGCGGGGTTGAACACCGGGGAGCTGTTTTTT. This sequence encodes CASSALAGLNTGELFF. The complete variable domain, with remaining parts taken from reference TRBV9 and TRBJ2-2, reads DSGVTQTPKHLITATGQRVTLRCSPRSGDLSVYWYQQSLDQGLQFLIQYYNGEERAKGNILERFSAQQFPDLHSELNLSSLELGDSALYFCASSALAGLNTGELFFGEGSRLTVL.

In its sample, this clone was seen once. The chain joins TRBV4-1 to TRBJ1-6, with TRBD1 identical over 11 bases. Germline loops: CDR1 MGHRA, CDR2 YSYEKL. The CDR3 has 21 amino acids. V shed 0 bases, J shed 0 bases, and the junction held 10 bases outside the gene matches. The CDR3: CASSQDSEDRGLFSYNSPLHF. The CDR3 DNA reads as TGCGCCAGCAGCCAAGATAGTGAGGACAGGGGGCTCTTCTCCTATAATTCACCCCTCCACTTT.

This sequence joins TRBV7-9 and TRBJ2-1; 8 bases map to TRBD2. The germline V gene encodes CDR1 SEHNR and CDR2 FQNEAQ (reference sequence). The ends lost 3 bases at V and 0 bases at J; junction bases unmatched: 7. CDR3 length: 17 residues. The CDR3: CASSFRGSGTSYNEQFF. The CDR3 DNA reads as TGTGCCAGCAGCTTTAGAGGTAGCGGGACCTCCTACAATGAGCAGTTCTTC.

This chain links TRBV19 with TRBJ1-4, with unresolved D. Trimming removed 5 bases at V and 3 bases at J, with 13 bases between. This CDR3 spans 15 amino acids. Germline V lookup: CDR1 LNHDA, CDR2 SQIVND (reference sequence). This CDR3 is CASSYYVMANEKLFF. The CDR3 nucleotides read TGTGCCAGTAGTTACTACGTGATGGCTAATGAAAAACTGTTTTTT.

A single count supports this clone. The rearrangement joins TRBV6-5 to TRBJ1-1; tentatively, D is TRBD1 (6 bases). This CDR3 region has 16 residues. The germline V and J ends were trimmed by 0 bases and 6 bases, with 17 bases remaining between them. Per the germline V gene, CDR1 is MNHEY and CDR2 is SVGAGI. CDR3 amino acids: CASSYSGGRVLAEAFF. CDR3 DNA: TGTGCCAGCAGTTACTCGGGGGGGCGAGTTTTGGCTGAAGCTTTCTTT.

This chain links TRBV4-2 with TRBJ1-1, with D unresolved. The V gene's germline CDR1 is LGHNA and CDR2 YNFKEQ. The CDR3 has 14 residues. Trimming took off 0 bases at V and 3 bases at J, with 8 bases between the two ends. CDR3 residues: CASSQDPKDTEAFF. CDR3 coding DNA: TGTGCCAGCAGCCAAGACCCGAAGGACACTGAAGCTTTCTTT.

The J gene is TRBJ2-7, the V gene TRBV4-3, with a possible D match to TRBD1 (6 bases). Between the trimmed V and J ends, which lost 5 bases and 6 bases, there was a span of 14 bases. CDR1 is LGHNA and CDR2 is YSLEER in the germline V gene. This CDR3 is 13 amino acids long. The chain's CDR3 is CASSARTVGEQYF. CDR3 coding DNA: TGCGCCAGCAGCGCGCGGACAGTTGGCGAGCAGTACTTC.

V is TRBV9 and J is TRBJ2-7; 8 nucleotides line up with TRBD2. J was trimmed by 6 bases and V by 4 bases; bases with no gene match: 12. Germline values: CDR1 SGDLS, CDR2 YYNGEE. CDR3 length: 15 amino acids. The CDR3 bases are TGTGCCAGCAGCCCAGCGGGAGTCCCAGGAGGCGAGCAGTACTTC. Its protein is CASSPAGVPGGEQYF.

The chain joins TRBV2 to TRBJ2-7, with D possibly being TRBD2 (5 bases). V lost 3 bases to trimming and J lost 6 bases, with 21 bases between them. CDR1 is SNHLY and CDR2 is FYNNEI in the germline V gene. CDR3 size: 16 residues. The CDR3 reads CASSDGMSAGLGEQYF. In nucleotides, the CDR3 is TGTGCCAGCAGTGACGGGATGTCGGCAGGCCTCGGCGAGCAGTACTTC.

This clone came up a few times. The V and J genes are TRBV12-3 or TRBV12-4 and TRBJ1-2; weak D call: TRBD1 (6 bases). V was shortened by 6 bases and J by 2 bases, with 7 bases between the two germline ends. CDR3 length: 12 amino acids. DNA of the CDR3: TGTGCCAGCAGCCAGGGGAACTATGGCTACACCTTC. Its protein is CASSQGNYGYTF.

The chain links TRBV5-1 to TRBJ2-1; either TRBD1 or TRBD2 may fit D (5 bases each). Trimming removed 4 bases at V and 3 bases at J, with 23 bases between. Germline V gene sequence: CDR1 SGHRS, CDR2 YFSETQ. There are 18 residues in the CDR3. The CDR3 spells CASSPGGGARSIYNEQFF. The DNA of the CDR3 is TGCGCCAGCAGCCCTGGGGGTGGAGCACGGAGCATCTACAATGAGCAGTTCTTC. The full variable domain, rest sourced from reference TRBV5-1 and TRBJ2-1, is KAGVTQTPRYLIKTRGQQVTLSCSPISGHRSVSWYQQTPGQGLQFLFEYFSETQRNKGNFPGRFSGRQFSNSRSEMNVSTLELGDSALYLCASSPGGGARSIYNEQFFGPGTRLTVL.

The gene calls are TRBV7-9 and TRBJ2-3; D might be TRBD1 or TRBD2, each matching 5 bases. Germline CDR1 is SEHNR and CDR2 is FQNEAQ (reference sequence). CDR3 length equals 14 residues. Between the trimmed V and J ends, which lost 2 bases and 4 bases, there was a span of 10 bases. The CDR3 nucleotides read TGTGCCAGCAGCTTAATTCCGGGGCCAGATACGCAGTATTTT. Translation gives CASSLIPGPDTQYF.

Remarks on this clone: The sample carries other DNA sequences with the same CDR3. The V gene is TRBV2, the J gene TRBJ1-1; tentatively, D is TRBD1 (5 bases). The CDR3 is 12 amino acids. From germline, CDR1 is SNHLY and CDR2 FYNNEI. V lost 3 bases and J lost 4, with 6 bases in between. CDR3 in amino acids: CASSEGGTEAFF. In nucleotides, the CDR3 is TGTGCCAGCAGTGAGGGGGGCACTGAAGCTTTCTTT.

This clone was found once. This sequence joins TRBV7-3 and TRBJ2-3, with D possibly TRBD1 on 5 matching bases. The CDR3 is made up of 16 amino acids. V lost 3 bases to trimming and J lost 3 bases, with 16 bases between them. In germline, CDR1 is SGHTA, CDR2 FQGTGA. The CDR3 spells CASSLLGPRTTDTQYF. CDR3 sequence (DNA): TGTGCCAGCAGCTTGCTAGGGCCCAGGACAACAGATACGCAGTATTTT.

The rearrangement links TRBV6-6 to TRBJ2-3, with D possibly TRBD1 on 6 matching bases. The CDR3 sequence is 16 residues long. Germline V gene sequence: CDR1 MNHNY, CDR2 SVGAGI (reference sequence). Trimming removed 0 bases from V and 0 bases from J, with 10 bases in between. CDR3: CASSYSMGASTDTQYF. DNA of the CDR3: TGTGCCAGCAGTTACTCGATGGGGGCAAGCACAGATACGCAGTATTTT.

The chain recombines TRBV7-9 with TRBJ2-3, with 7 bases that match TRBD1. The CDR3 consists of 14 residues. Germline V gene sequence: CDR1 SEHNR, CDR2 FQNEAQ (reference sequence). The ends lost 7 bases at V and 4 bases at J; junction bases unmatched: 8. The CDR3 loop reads CASTQQGLPDTQYF. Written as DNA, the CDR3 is TGTGCCAGCACCCAACAGGGGCTACCAGATACGCAGTATTTT.

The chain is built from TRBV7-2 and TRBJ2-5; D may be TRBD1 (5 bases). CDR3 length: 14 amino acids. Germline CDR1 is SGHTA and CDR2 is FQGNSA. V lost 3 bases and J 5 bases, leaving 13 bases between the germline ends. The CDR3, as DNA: TGTGCCAGCAGCTTGGCAGGGTCGTGGGAGACCCAGTACTTC. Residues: CASSLAGSWETQYF.